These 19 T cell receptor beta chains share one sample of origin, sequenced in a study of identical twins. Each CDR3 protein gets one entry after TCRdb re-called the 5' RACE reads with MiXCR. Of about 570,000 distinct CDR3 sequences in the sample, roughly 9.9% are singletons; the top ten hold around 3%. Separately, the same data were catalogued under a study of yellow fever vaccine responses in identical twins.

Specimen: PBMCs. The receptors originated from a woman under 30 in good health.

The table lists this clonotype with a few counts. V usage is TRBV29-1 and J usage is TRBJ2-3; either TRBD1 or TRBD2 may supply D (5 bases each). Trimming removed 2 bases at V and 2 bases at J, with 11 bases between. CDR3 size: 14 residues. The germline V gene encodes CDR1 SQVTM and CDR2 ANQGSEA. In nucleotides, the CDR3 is TGCAGCGTTGAAAAGGGACCCGTCACAGATACGCAGTATTTT. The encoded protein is CSVEKGPVTDTQYF.

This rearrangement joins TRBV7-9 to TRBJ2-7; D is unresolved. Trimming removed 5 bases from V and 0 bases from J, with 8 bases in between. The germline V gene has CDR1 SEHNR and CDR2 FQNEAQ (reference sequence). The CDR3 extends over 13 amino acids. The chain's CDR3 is CASSPEASYEQYF. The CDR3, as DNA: TGTGCCAGCAGCCCCGAGGCCTCCTACGAGCAGTACTTC.

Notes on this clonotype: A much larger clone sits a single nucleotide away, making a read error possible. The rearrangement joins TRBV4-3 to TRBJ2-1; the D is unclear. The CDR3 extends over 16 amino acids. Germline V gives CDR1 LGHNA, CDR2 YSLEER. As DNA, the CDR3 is TGCGCCAGCAGCGAAGAACGGATAGCCGGGTACAATGAGCAGTTCTTC. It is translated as CASSEERIAGYNEQFF.

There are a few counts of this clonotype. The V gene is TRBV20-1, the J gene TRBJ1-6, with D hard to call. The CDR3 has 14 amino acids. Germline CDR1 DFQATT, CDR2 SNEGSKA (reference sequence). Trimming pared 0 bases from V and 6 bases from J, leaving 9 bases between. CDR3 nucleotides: TGCAGTGCTAGAGACAGCTTACTTAATTCACCCCTCCACTTT. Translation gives CSARDSLLNSPLHF.

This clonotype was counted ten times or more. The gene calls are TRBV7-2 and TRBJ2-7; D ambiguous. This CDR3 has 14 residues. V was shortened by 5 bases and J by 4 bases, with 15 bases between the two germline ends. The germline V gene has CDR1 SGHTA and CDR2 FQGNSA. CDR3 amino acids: CASSPLGMYYEQYF. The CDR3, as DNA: TGTGCCAGCAGCCCCCTGGGGATGTATTACGAGCAGTACTTC.

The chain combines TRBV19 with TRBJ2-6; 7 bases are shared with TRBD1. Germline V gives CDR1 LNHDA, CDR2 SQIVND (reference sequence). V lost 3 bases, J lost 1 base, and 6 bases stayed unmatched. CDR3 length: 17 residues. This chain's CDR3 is CASSIRQTGSGANVLTF. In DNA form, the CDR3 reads TGTGCCAGTAGTATCCGCCAGACAGGGTCTGGGGCCAACGTCCTGACTTTC.

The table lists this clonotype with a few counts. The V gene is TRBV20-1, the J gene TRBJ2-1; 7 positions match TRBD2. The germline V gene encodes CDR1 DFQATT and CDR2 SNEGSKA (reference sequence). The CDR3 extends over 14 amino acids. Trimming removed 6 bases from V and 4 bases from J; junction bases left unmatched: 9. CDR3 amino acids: CSAPPGGSYNEQFF. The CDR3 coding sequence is TGCAGTGCCCCTCCCGGGGGGAGTTACAATGAGCAGTTCTTC.

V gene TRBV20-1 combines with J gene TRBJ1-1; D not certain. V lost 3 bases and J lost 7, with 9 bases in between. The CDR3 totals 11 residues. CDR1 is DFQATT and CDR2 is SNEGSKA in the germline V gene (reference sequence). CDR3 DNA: TGCAGTGCTAGTACGGTTGATGAAGCTTTCTTT. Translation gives CSASTVDEAFF.

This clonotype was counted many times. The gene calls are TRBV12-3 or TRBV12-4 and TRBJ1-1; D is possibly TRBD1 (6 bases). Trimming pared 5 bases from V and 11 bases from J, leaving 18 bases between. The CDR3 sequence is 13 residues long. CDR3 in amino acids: CASSLNTGRGAFF. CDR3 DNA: TGTGCCAGCAGTCTCAATACAGGGAGGGGGGCTTTCTTT.

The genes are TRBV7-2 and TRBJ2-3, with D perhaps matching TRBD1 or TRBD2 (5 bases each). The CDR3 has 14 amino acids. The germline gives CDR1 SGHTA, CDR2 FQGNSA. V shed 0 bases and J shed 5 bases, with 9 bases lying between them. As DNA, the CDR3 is TGTGCCAGCAGCTTAGCGGGACCAGAAGATACGCAGTATTTT. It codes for CASSLAGPEDTQYF. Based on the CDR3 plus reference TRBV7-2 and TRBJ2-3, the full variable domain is GAGVSQSPSNKVTEKGKDVELRCDPISGHTALYWYRQSLGQGLEFLIYFQGNSAPDKSGLPSDRFSAERTGGSVSTLTIQRTQQEDSAVYLCASSLAGPEDTQYFGPGTRLTVL.

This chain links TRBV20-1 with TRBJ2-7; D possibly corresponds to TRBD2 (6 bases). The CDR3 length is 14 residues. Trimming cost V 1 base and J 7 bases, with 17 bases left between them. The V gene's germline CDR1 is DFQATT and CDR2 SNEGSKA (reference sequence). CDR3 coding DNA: TGCAGTGCTAGAGGGGGGACTTCCCGTTGGGAGCAGTACTTC. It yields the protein CSARGGTSRWEQYF.

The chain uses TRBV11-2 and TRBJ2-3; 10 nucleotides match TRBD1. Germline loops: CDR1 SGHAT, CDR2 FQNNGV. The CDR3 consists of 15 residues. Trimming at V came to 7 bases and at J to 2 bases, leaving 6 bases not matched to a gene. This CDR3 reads CASTKGQGITDTQYF. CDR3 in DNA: TGTGCCAGCACGAAGGGACAGGGGATCACAGATACGCAGTATTTT. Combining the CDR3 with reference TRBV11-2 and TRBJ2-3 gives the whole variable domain EAGVAQSPRYKIIEKRQSVAFWCNPISGHATLYWYQQILGQGPKLLIQFQNNGVVDDSQLPKDRFSAERLKGVDSTLKIQPAKLEDSAVYLCASTKGQGITDTQYFGPGTRLTVL.

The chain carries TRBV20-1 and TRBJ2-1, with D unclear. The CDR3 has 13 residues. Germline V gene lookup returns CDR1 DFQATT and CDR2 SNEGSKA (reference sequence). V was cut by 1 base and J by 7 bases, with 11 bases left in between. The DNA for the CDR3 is TGCAGTGCTAGAGGGAGCGCGGCGAATGAGCAGTTCTTC. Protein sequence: CSARGSAANEQFF.

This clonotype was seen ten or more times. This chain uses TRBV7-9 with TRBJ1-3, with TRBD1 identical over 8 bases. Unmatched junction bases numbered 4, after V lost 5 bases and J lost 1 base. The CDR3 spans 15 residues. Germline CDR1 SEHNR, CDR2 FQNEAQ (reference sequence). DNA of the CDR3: TGTGCCAGCAGCCCGGACAGGGTATCTGGAAACACCATATATTTT. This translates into CASSPDRVSGNTIYF.

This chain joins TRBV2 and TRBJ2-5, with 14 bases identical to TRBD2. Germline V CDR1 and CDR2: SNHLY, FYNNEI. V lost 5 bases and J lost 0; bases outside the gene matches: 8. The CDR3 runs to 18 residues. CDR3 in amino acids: CASSRRLAGGPDQETQYF. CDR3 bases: TGTGCCAGCAGTAGGAGACTAGCGGGGGGGCCCGACCAAGAGACCCAGTACTTC.

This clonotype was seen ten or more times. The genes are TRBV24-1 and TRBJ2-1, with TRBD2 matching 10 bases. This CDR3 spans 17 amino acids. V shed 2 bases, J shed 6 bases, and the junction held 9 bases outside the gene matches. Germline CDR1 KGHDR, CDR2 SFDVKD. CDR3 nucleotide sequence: TGTGCCACCAGTGATTCGATGACTAGCGGGCTCTCCAATGAGCAGTTCTTC. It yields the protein CATSDSMTSGLSNEQFF.

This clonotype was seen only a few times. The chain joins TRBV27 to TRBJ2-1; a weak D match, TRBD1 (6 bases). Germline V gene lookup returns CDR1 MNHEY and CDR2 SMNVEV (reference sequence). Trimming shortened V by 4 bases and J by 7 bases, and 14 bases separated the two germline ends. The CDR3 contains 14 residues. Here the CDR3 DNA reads TGTGCCAGCAGTTACACAGACAGGAATAATGAGCAGTTCTTC. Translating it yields CASSYTDRNNEQFF.

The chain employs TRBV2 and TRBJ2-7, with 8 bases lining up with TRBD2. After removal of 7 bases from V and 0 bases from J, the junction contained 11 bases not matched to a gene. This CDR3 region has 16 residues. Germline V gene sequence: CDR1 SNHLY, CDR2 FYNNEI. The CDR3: CASKVGGAAASYEQYF. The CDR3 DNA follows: TGTGCCAGCAAAGTCGGGGGGGCAGCGGCCTCCTACGAGCAGTACTTC.

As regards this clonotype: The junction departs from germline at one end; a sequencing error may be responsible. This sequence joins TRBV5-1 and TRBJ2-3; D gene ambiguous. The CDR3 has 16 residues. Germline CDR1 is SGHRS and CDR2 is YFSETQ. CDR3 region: CASSLEAAPFPDRQYF. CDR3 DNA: TGCGCCAGCAGCTTGGAGGCTGCCCCCTTTCCCGATAGGCAGTATTTT.